These 13 T cell receptor beta chains were sequenced from one sample in a study of technical replicates of blood from several donors (dated by TCRdb to the late 2010s). Preparation of the library involved the immunoSEQ multiplex PCR assay. In TCRdb, the immuneACCESS table is reduced to in-frame sequences with V and J assigned. These tables do not hold every clone; where another copy was compared, an unresolved V gene accounts for under half, and the others remain unexplained. This sample gives around 80,000 clones in total; 98% of them show up just once. The top ten clones comprise 0.12% to 0.15% of the sample. The material sequenced was T cells isolated from PBMCs. All receptors come from a human donor in good health.

V is TRBV7-2 and J is TRBJ1-6; 7 bases align to TRBD1. In germline, CDR1 is SGHTA, CDR2 FQGNSA. V was pared by 6 bases and J by 14 bases, with 10 bases of the junction left unmatched. The CDR3 covers 13 residues. The CDR3 nucleotides read TGTGCCAGCAGTCAAACAACGACAGGGACCCTCCACTTT. It codes for CASSQTTTGTLHF.

The gene calls are TRBV14 and TRBJ2-7; the match to TRBD1 covers 7 bases. The germline V gene has CDR1 SGHDN and CDR2 FVKESK. After removal of 4 bases from V and 3 bases from J, the junction contained 3 bases not matched to a gene. The CDR3 covers 13 residues. The CDR3 protein is CASSRTGFYEQYF. The DNA for the CDR3 is TGTGCCAGCAGCCGGACAGGTTTCTACGAGCAGTACTTC. Looking up the rest from reference TRBV14 and TRBJ2-7 gives the full variable domain: EAGVTQFPSHSVIEKGQTVTLRCDPISGHDNLYWYRRVMGKEIKFLLHFVKESKQDESGMPNNRFLAERTGGTYSTLKVQPAELEDSGVYFCASSRTGFYEQYFGPGTRLTVT.

V and J are TRBV11-2 and TRBJ2-3; TRBD2 matches at 13 bases. Losses at the gene ends were 2 bases for V and 2 bases for J; bases not matched to a gene: 7. The CDR3 totals 18 residues. CDR1 and CDR2 from the germline V gene are SGHAT and FQNNGV. The CDR3 DNA reads TGTGCCAGCAGCTTAAGGGGGGGACTAGCGGGAACCACAGATACGCAGTATTTT. Its translation is CASSLRGGLAGTTDTQYF.

V and J are TRBV10-2 and TRBJ2-7; 7 bases line up with TRBD1. This CDR3 region has 15 residues. Germline V lookup: CDR1 WSHSY, CDR2 SAAADI. Trimming took 6 bases from V and 6 from J; bases not matched to a gene: 14. Here the CDR3 reads CASSEPGQVGLEQYF. CDR3 coding DNA: TGCGCCAGCAGCGAGCCAGGACAGGTGGGTCTCGAGCAGTACTTC.

The rearrangement joins TRBV5-1 to TRBJ2-1, with 7 positions matching TRBD1. Germline loops: CDR1 SGHRS, CDR2 YFSETQ. The CDR3 consists of 17 residues. J was trimmed by 4 bases and V by 4 bases; bases with no gene match: 14. CDR3 DNA: TGCGCCAGCAGCCCGAAGATAGACGGACAGGTATACAATGAGCAGTTCTTC. This translates into CASSPKIDGQVYNEQFF.

This chain connects TRBV5-1 to TRBJ1-3; 7 positions match TRBD1. CDR1 and CDR2 from the germline V gene are SGHRS and YFSETQ. Unmatched junction bases numbered 4, after V lost 7 bases and J lost 0 bases. The CDR3 totals 14 residues. The CDR3, as DNA: TGCGCCAGCCGGGACAGCTTCTCTGGAAACACCATATATTTT. This gives the protein CASRDSFSGNTIYF.

The V and J genes are TRBV4-1 and TRBJ1-5, with 11 nucleotides matching TRBD1. From germline, CDR1 is MGHRA and CDR2 YSYEKL. The CDR3 has 18 amino acids. With V trimmed by 5 bases and J by 6 bases, 15 bases remained unmatched. CDR3 sequence (DNA): TGCGCCAGCAGCTTACGGGGACCGGGACAGGGGGATGTTCAGCCCCAGCATTTT. Its protein product is CASSLRGPGQGDVQPQHF.

V and J are TRBV5-1 and TRBJ1-1; 9 bases match TRBD1. Germline V CDR1 and CDR2: SGHRS, YFSETQ. The V gene end was trimmed by 0 bases and the J gene end by 4 bases; junction bases not matched to a gene: 1. This CDR3 comprises 14 residues. In nucleotides, the CDR3 is TGCGCCAGCAGCTTGGGGGACAGGGCCACTGAAGCTTTCTTT. This translates into CASSLGDRATEAFF.

This chain connects TRBV27 to TRBJ1-2; 9 positions agree with TRBD1. The J segment lost 4 bases and the V segment lost 3 bases, leaving 6 bases of the junction unmatched. This CDR3 has 15 amino acids. Germline CDR1 reads MNHEY; CDR2 reads SMNVEV (reference sequence). Here the CDR3 reads CASSFDRGGIYGYTF. CDR3 nucleotides: TGTGCCAGCAGTTTTGACAGGGGGGGGATCTATGGCTACACCTTC.

V gene TRBV5-1 combines with J gene TRBJ1-2; D is perhaps TRBD1 (6 bases). The CDR3 loop spans 14 amino acids. Trimming cost V 4 bases and J 2 bases, with 12 bases left between them. The germline V gene has CDR1 SGHRS and CDR2 YFSETQ. For the CDR3, the DNA is TGCGCCAGCAGCCCCACAGGGATAAACTATGGCTACACCTTC. This gives the protein CASSPTGINYGYTF. Full variable domain (missing parts from reference TRBV5-1 and TRBJ1-2): KAGVTQTPRYLIKTRGQQVTLSCSPISGHRSVSWYQQTPGQGLQFLFEYFSETQRNKGNFPGRFSGRQFSNSRSEMNVSTLELGDSALYLCASSPTGINYGYTFGSGTRLTVV.

The V gene is TRBV19, the J gene TRBJ1-5; 7 nucleotides match TRBD1. Germline assignment: CDR1 LNHDA and CDR2 SQIVND (reference sequence). This CDR3 spans 16 amino acids. The J segment lost 4 bases and the V segment lost 5 bases, leaving 11 bases of the junction unmatched. The CDR3 coding sequence is TGTGCCAGTAGTGATACAGGGGAATTCAGAAATCAGCCCCAGCATTTT. This codes for CASSDTGEFRNQPQHF.

V is TRBV5-1 and J is TRBJ2-7, with a tentative D call TRBD2 (5 bases). Trimming took off 4 bases at V and 0 bases at J, with 14 bases between the two ends. Germline V CDR1 and CDR2: SGHRS, YFSETQ. CDR3 length: 15 residues. CDR3 nucleotide sequence: TGCGCCAGCAGCGTGTACCTAGCTTTCTCCTACGAGCAGTACTTC. Translating it yields CASSVYLAFSYEQYF.

This chain connects TRBV28 to TRBJ2-3; 8 nucleotides match TRBD2. J was trimmed by 7 bases and V by 8 bases; bases with no gene match: 11. This CDR3 has 14 amino acids. CDR1 is MDHEN, CDR2 SYDVKM, per germline. For the CDR3, the DNA is TGTGCCAGCGAACCCGGGACTAGTATAAATACGCAGTATTTT. Translating it yields CASEPGTSINTQYF.